In this sample, the clone carrying this TCR beta chain turned up a few times. This sample is drawn from a study of blood T cell repertoires in COVID-19. Background on the study: Material from acute and convalescent COVID-19 was sourced from the United States, Italy and Spain.

Libraries were prepared by immunoSEQ multiplex PCR; TCRdb keeps only in-frame clonotypes and omits some of them. The table includes about 320,000 clones, about 89% detected once. The sequence was collected from a man younger than 35 who had recovered from COVID-19. The sample was peripheral blood.

This chain's CDR3 is CASGLTGAWNEQFF. The CDR3 DNA reads as TGTGCTAGTGGTTTGACGGGAGCGTGGAATGAGCAGTTCTTC. V and J are TRBV12-5 and TRBJ2-1, with TRBD2 as a possible D gene (6 bases). Trimming pared 2 bases from V and 7 bases from J, leaving 12 bases between. This CDR3 is 14 amino acids long. Per the germline V gene, CDR1 is LGHNT and CDR2 is FRNRAP.